This entry is about one TCR beta chain. Its antigen remains unidentified. Nothing much larger sits one base from this clone, and base qualities are not available. The same CDR3 also results from other DNA sequences found in this sample. This sample was included in a study of cytomegalovirus exposure and HLA in healthy donors (dated by TCRdb to 2016 to 2017). Turning to the overall study: A later analysis indicated that the 90 to 150 validation repertoires were generated on the platform also employed for the 670 or so repertoires of the first cohort. The aim of the study was to test whether cataloging public T cell receptors could identify signatures of past pathogen exposure. In addition to the first cohort of 650 to 800 subjects, a separate validation cohort of 120 different subjects was used. To predict cytomegalovirus infection status, the study brought together high-throughput TCR immunosequencing, statistical association of individual TCRs with disease status, and machine learning. Points the paper makes about the study in general: Most TCR sequences were observed very rarely across donors, whereas some public TCRs were present in many individuals. The classifier was reported to diagnose cytomegalovirus status with high specificity and sensitivity in both the original and validation cohorts. In vitro tests confirmed that a few of the cytomegalovirus-associated TCR beta chains recognize cytomegalovirus antigens. A later analysis found that TCRs clustered in the first cohort also tended to co-occur in the 110 or so validation repertoires, with 94% of cluster scores above 0. The authors suggested that the approach could potentially be extended to other disease states and immunological phenotypes. A total of 164 TCR beta chains were listed by the study as associated with cytomegalovirus. A later analysis had no HLA typing for the validation cohort, so co-occurrence there was scored across all 110 or so repertoires.

Library preparation was by the immunoSEQ multiplex PCR assay. As for the original processing: A statistical classification framework was built for diagnosing cytomegalovirus status from the catalog of TCR beta chain sequences. TCRdb obtained this table from immuneACCESS and retained in-frame rearrangements with V and J assigned. These tables miss some clones; where compared with another copy, unresolved V genes account for less than half of the shortfall, and the remainder is unexplained. For V, J and clone size, that table is used; D and trimming come from the DNA. A total of 90,000 to 150,000 clones appear in this sample, roughly 90% of them only once. The ten largest account for about 6% of the sample. The donors belonged to the validation cohort of over a hundred subjects, which was separate from the roughly 700-subject first cohort. The receptor comes from a woman under 30 in good health and CMV-seropositive. Sequenced material: PBMCs.

Read as DNA, the sequence is TGTGCCAGCTCACCGGGCCTCCAAGAGACCCAGTACTTC. This gives the protein CASSPGLQETQYF. The rearranged segments are TRBV18 and TRBJ2-5, with the D gene not clear enough to name. Reading the germline V gene gives CDR1 KGHSH and CDR2 LQKENI. From cysteine to phenylalanine, the CDR3 is 13 amino acids long. Of the read, only the CDR3 DNA is kept; its 39 bases are in frame from base 1. A distance of 6 bases separates the germline ends of V and J, which lose 3 bases and 1 base respectively.